One and the same sample provided the 8 T cell receptor beta chains below, sequenced in a study of blood T cell repertoires in COVID-19. Profiling relied on immunoSEQ multiplex PCR, and the TCRdb table lists in-frame clones only, not all of them. The data hold around 150,000 clones, with more than 70% observed a single time. What was sequenced was peripheral blood. The receptors here all came from a man aged 60 to 69 with acute or convalescent COVID-19.

Only a few counts were recorded for this clone. This rearrangement joins TRBV5-1 to TRBJ1-1; 11 bases line up with TRBD1. Per germline, CDR1 SGHRS and CDR2 YFSETQ. V gave up 1 base and J gave up 3 bases; unmatched junction bases: 2. This CDR3 has 15 residues. The CDR3 is CASSLTGQGDTEAFF. CDR3 DNA sequence: TGCGCCAGCAGCTTGACGGGACAGGGGGACACTGAAGCTTTCTTT.

This chain uses TRBV2 with TRBJ2-5; the match to TRBD2 covers 14 bases. V shed 7 bases, J shed 1 base, and the junction held 5 bases outside the gene matches. The V gene's germline CDR1 is SNHLY and CDR2 FYNNEI. The CDR3 runs 16 residues. The CDR3 loop is CASTVGLAGAQETQYF. As DNA, the CDR3 is TGTGCCAGCACCGTGGGACTAGCGGGGGCCCAAGAGACCCAGTACTTC.

This chain connects TRBV28 to TRBJ2-7; the match to TRBD1 covers 7 bases. This CDR3 is built from 13 residues. CDR1 and CDR2 from the germline V gene are MDHEN and SYDVKM. The V gene end was trimmed by 8 bases and the J gene end by 3 bases; junction bases not matched to a gene: 7. The CDR3 region has the DNA TGTGCCAGCGAGGGACAGCTAAACTACGAGCAGTACTTC. Translated: CASEGQLNYEQYF.

The genes are TRBV4-1 and TRBJ2-3; D uncertain. V lost 0 bases and J lost 7, with 8 bases in between. Germline CDR1 MGHRA, CDR2 YSYEKL. The CDR3 is made up of 13 amino acids. The CDR3 nucleotides read TGCGCCAGCAGCCAAGATCCAACTTATACGCAGTATTTT. This codes for CASSQDPTYTQYF.

V usage is TRBV6-6 and J usage is TRBJ1-5; D gene uncertain. CDR1 is MNHNY and CDR2 is SVGAGI in the germline V gene (reference sequence). V lost 5 bases, J lost 6 bases, and 14 bases lay in between. The CDR3 sequence is 14 residues long. Here the CDR3 reads CASSLSGEGQPQHF. DNA of the CDR3: TGTGCCAGCAGTCTCTCCGGGGAAGGTCAGCCCCAGCATTTT.

This chain joins TRBV10-2 and TRBJ2-7; 12 bases fit TRBD2. With V trimmed by 0 bases and J by 4 bases, 1 base remained unmatched. Germline lookup yields CDR1 WSHSY and CDR2 SAAADI. This CDR3 has 15 amino acids. This CDR3 reads CASSESTSGGYEQYF. CDR3 in DNA: TGCGCCAGCAGTGAGTCGACTAGCGGGGGATACGAGCAGTACTTC.

This chain connects TRBV5-1 to TRBJ2-2; 7 bases agree with TRBD1. The CDR3 contains 18 residues. Germline V gene data show CDR1 as SGHRS and CDR2 as YFSETQ. Trimming at V came to 3 bases and at J to 3 bases, leaving 14 bases not matched to a gene. CDR3 in DNA: TGCGCCAGCAGCTCCACGCGGTTTAGGGGGCTCGACACCGGGGAGCTGTTTTTT. Protein product: CASSSTRFRGLDTGELFF.

The chain joins TRBV6-5 to TRBJ1-1; possible D gene TRBD1, 6 bases. The CDR3 has 14 amino acids. V dropped 5 bases and J dropped 1 base, with 11 bases sitting between them. Germline V gene sequence: CDR1 MNHEY, CDR2 SVGAGI. This CDR3 is CASSNARGNTEAFF. The CDR3 coding sequence is TGTGCCAGCAGTAATGCCAGGGGGAACACTGAAGCTTTCTTT.